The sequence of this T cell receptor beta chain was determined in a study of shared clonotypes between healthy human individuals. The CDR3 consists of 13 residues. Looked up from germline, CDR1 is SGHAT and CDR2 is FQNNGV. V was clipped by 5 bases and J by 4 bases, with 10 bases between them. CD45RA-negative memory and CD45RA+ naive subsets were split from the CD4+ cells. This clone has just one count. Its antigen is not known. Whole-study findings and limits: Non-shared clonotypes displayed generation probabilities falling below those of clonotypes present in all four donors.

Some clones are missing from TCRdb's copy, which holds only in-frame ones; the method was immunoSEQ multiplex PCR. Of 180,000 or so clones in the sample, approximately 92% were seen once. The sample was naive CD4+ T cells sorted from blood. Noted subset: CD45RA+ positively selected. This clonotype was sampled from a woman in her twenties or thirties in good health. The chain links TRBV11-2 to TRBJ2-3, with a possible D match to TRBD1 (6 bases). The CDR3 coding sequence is TGTGCCAGCAGCGACGGGACACCAGATACGCAGTATTTT. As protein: CASSDGTPDTQYF.